The 27 T cell receptor beta chains listed next were all sequenced from one sample in a study of CD8 T cells in ankylosing spondylitis. MiXCR, applied by TCRdb to the 5' RACE reads, yields one record per CDR3 protein. The sample has roughly 180,000 distinct CDR3 sequences, under 14% seen once. Sequencing used blood, either unsorted or a sorted T cell fraction (not recorded which). The receptor set was obtained from a male donor with ankylosing spondylitis or in good health (not recorded which).

About this clonotype: Since a much larger clone is just one base distant, this may be a read error. This sequence joins TRBV5-6 and TRBJ2-1; D unresolved. Trimming removed 8 bases from V and 8 bases from J, with 20 bases in between. Germline V gives CDR1 SGHDT, CDR2 YYEEEE. The CDR3 extends over 14 amino acids. In DNA, the CDR3 is TGTGCCAGGAGCCCACGGGTCGTCAGAGATGAGCAGTTCTTC. Its translation: CARSPRVVRDEQFF.

J is TRBJ2-1 and V is TRBV5-1, with D possibly matching TRBD2 (6 bases). Germline loops: CDR1 SGHRS, CDR2 YFSETQ. The CDR3 has 16 amino acids. Trimming stripped 0 bases from V and 7 bases from J, with 17 bases between. CDR3: CASSLEEGYGGNEQFF. In DNA, the CDR3 is TGCGCCAGCAGCTTGGAGGAGGGATATGGTGGAAATGAGCAGTTCTTC. The variable domain in full, with the rest retrieved from reference TRBV5-1 and TRBJ2-1, is KAGVTQTPRYLIKTRGQQVTLSCSPISGHRSVSWYQQTPGQGLQFLFEYFSETQRNKGNFPGRFSGRQFSNSRSEMNVSTLELGDSALYLCASSLEEGYGGNEQFFGPGTRLTVL.

This CDR3 reads CASSPGQRQFF. CDR3 sequence (DNA): TGTGCCAGCTCACCGGGACAGAGGCAGTTCTTC. V usage is TRBV18 and J usage is TRBJ2-1, with 7 bases aligning to TRBD1. V dropped 3 bases and J dropped 12; count of bases not matched to a gene: 2. CDR3 size: 11 residues. CDR1 and CDR2 (germline): KGHSH, LQKENI.

The table lists this clonotype with many counts. The chain is built from TRBV24-1 and TRBJ2-3; 9 positions match TRBD1. Looked up from germline, CDR1 is KGHDR and CDR2 is SFDVKD. This CDR3 has 13 amino acids. Unmatched junction bases numbered 6, after V lost 9 bases and J lost 6 bases. The CDR3: CATAGQGFDTQYF. The CDR3 DNA sequence: TGTGCCACCGCGGGACAGGGCTTCGATACGCAGTATTTT.

This clonotype has a handful of counts. The chain carries TRBV6-1 and TRBJ2-3; D possibly corresponds to TRBD2 (5 bases). V lost 0 bases, J lost 0 bases, and 13 bases lay in between. Per the germline V gene, CDR1 is MNHNS and CDR2 is SASEGT. CDR3 length: 17 amino acids. CDR3 DNA: TGTGCCAGCAGTGAAGCCCAGAGCGGCACTAGCACAGATACGCAGTATTTT. This encodes CASSEAQSGTSTDTQYF.

This clonotype was observed a handful of times. The J gene is TRBJ1-2, the V gene TRBV29-1, with TRBD1 as a possible D gene (5 bases). The CDR3 extends over 13 amino acids. V was shortened by 4 bases and J by 6 bases, with 15 bases between the two germline ends. Germline CDR1 SQVTM, CDR2 ANQGSEA. The CDR3 here is CSVGRGGIHGYTF. In nucleotides, the CDR3 is TGCAGCGTTGGCCGGGGGGGGATTCATGGCTACACCTTC.

This clonotype has at least ten counts. The chain couples TRBV20-1 to TRBJ1-6; tentatively, D is TRBD1 (5 bases). Germline lookup yields CDR1 DFQATT and CDR2 SNEGSKA (reference sequence). CDR3 size: 15 residues. V shed 5 bases and J shed 2 bases, with 13 bases lying between them. The CDR3 coding sequence is TGCAGTGCTCACGGGGGGGTTACCTATAATTCACCCCTCCACTTT. Protein sequence: CSAHGGVTYNSPLHF.

This clonotype was observed many times. The chain couples TRBV5-1 to TRBJ2-3; the match to TRBD2 covers 8 bases. The CDR3 loop spans 15 amino acids. Germline V gene data show CDR1 as SGHRS and CDR2 as YFSETQ. J was trimmed by 0 bases and V by 3 bases; bases with no gene match: 3. The chain's CDR3 is CASSSAGASTDTQYF. CDR3 nucleotide sequence: TGCGCCAGCAGCTCAGCGGGGGCTAGCACAGATACGCAGTATTTT.

This clonotype was observed many times. This chain joins TRBV6-2 or TRBV6-3 and TRBJ2-4, with D unclear. The germline V and J ends were trimmed by 6 bases and 1 base, with 7 bases remaining between them. Germline values: CDR1 MNHEY, CDR2 SVGEGT. The CDR3 contains 13 residues. The CDR3 bases are TGTGCCAGCAGGTCGTGGGCCAAAAACATTCAGTACTTC. Its protein is CASRSWAKNIQYF.

This clonotype was found many times. V is TRBV6-2 or TRBV6-3 and J is TRBJ2-1; 9 bases match TRBD2. The germline V gene encodes CDR1 MNHEY and CDR2 SVGEGT. After removal of 8 bases from V and 8 bases from J, the junction contained 13 bases not matched to a gene. The CDR3 length is 15 residues. CDR3 coding DNA: TGTGCCAGCCTCAACTCGCGGGGGGGCCAAGATGAGCAGTTCTTC. Protein sequence: CASLNSRGGQDEQFF.

This clonotype was recorded at least ten times. The chain is built from TRBV12-3 or TRBV12-4 and TRBJ1-2; 8 bases line up with TRBD1. CDR3 length: 15 residues. V dropped 8 bases and J dropped 2; count of bases not matched to a gene: 10. The CDR3 region is CASGSSAGGNYGYTF. Written as DNA, the CDR3 is TGTGCCAGCGGATCCTCGGCAGGGGGCAACTATGGCTACACCTTC.

Ten or more counts support this clonotype. V gene TRBV12-3 or TRBV12-4 combines with J gene TRBJ2-1; 8 bases are shared with TRBD2. CDR3 length: 17 amino acids. The J segment lost 0 bases and the V segment lost 5 bases, leaving 9 bases of the junction unmatched. The CDR3 DNA reads as TGTGCCAGCAGTCCCCGGGTAGCGGGGAGCTCCTACAATGAGCAGTTCTTC. Its protein product is CASSPRVAGSSYNEQFF.

This clonotype was counted many times. This sequence joins TRBV15 and TRBJ2-1, with D possibly called TRBD1 or TRBD2 (5 bases each). Germline V lookup: CDR1 LNHNV, CDR2 YYDKDF (reference sequence). CDR3 length equals 14 residues. The V end lost 1 base, the J end lost 3 bases, and 7 bases lay between the germline ends. CDR3 DNA: TGTGCCACCAGCAGAGGGGGGAGCTACAATGAGCAGTTCTTC. This codes for CATSRGGSYNEQFF.

The sample holds many counts of this clonotype. Here the CDR3 reads CASSSPPGQGRGSKAFF. The DNA of the CDR3 is TGTGCCAGCAGTTCCCCGCCGGGACAGGGTCGGGGGTCGAAAGCTTTCTTT. The V and J genes are TRBV27 and TRBJ1-1, with 9 bases that match TRBD1. The length of the CDR3 is 17 residues. V trimming: 4 bases; J trimming: 9 bases; junction bases outside the gene matches: 18. Germline V gives CDR1 MNHEY, CDR2 SMNVEV (reference sequence).

In this sample, this clonotype turned up many times. This sequence joins TRBV3-1 and TRBJ2-2; 8 bases line up with TRBD2. CDR3 length equals 15 residues. Germline V gene sequence: CDR1 LGHDT, CDR2 YNNKEL (reference sequence). Unmatched junction bases numbered 7, after V lost 5 bases and J lost 5 bases. This chain's CDR3 is CASSLAGRWTGELFF. CDR3 coding DNA: TGTGCCAGCAGCTTAGCGGGGCGTTGGACCGGGGAGCTGTTTTTT.

This clonotype came up many times. The chain is built from TRBV9 and TRBJ1-1; D unresolved. The germline CDR1 and CDR2 sequences are SGDLS and YYNGEE. V lost 3 bases and J 0 bases, leaving 12 bases between the germline ends. The CDR3 is made up of 15 amino acids. CDR3 DNA: TGTGCCAGCAGCGCGATGATCTCTGTGAACACTGAAGCTTTCTTT. Amino acids: CASSAMISVNTEAFF.

This clonotype was seen many times. The chain recombines TRBV10-1 with TRBJ2-2; D call uncertain. Germline CDR1 and CDR2: WNHNN and SYGVQD (reference sequence). With 8 bases removed from V and 4 bases from J, the gap between germline ends came to 5 bases. The CDR3 sequence is 11 residues long. The CDR3: CASLPTGELFF. CDR3 sequence (DNA): TGCGCCAGCCTTCCCACCGGGGAGCTGTTTTTT.

The sample holds many counts of this clonotype. V and J are TRBV10-1 and TRBJ2-3; TRBD2 aligns across 10 bases. Trimming took 3 bases from V and 4 from J; bases not matched to a gene: 4. Per the germline V gene, CDR1 is WNHNN and CDR2 is SYGVQD (reference sequence). This CDR3 has 15 amino acids. The DNA of the CDR3 is TGCGCCAGCAGTGAATGGAGCGGGAGGGCAGATACGCAGTATTTT. This gives the protein CASSEWSGRADTQYF.

This clonotype was counted many times. The rearrangement uses TRBV5-1 and TRBJ1-4, with D maybe TRBD1 (6 bases). The germline CDR1 and CDR2 sequences are SGHRS and YFSETQ. This CDR3 spans 16 amino acids. V lost 0 bases to trimming and J lost 3 bases, with 12 bases between them. The CDR3 region has the DNA TGCGCCAGCAGCTTGGCAGGGGCCGTCTCTAATGAAAAACTGTTTTTT. Amino acids: CASSLAGAVSNEKLFF. The variable domain in full, with the rest retrieved from reference TRBV5-1 and TRBJ1-4, is KAGVTQTPRYLIKTRGQQVTLSCSPISGHRSVSWYQQTPGQGLQFLFEYFSETQRNKGNFPGRFSGRQFSNSRSEMNVSTLELGDSALYLCASSLAGAVSNEKLFFGSGTQLSVL.

There are many counts of this clonotype. The rearrangement uses TRBV6-5 and TRBJ1-3; D unresolved. The CDR3 loop spans 17 amino acids. V lost 0 bases and J lost 0, with 12 bases in between. Germline V gene lookup returns CDR1 MNHEY and CDR2 SVGAGI. DNA for the CDR3: TGTGCCAGCAGTTACTCGAACGCGGGCTTCTCTGGAAACACCATATATTTT. Translating it yields CASSYSNAGFSGNTIYF.

This chain joins TRBV6-5 and TRBJ1-1, with D unresolved. Germline CDR1 reads MNHEY; CDR2 reads SVGAGI. The CDR3 sequence is 15 residues long. V was trimmed by 0 bases and J by 1 base, leaving 9 bases between them. CDR3: CASSYSLSSNTEAFF. CDR3 nucleotides: TGTGCCAGCAGTTACTCGTTATCATCGAACACTGAAGCTTTCTTT.

The chain uses TRBV20-1 and TRBJ2-7, with 12 bases that match TRBD2. CDR3 size: 13 residues. The ends lost 6 bases at V and 4 bases at J; junction bases unmatched: 4. Germline CDR1 and CDR2: DFQATT and SNEGSKA (reference sequence). The CDR3: CSARTSGTYEQYF. The CDR3 nucleotides read TGCAGTGCCCGGACTAGCGGGACGTACGAGCAGTACTTC.

This clonotype occurred many times. The gene calls are TRBV5-6 and TRBJ1-1; 7 bases align to TRBD1. The CDR3 runs to 13 residues. Trimming cost V 2 bases and J 4 bases; bases outside gene matches: 2. Germline V gives CDR1 SGHDT, CDR2 YYEEEE. CDR3 nucleotides: TGTGCCAGCAGCTTATCAGGGGGCACTGAAGCTTTCTTT. It encodes CASSLSGGTEAFF.

This clonotype has only one observation. A much larger clone sits a single nucleotide away, making a read error possible. V is TRBV9 and J is TRBJ2-3; D perhaps matches TRBD2 (5 bases). This CDR3 is built from 15 residues. Germline V gene lookup returns CDR1 SGDLS and CDR2 YYNGEE. The V end was cut by 7 bases, the J end by 2 bases, with 17 bases between. The CDR3 DNA is TGTGCCAGCGCCAAGGAGCGGCTAAACACAGATACGCAGTATTTT. Translation gives CASAKERLNTDTQYF.

This clonotype was seen at least ten times. This sequence joins TRBV3-1 and TRBJ1-4; 10 bases align to TRBD1. With 2 bases clipped from V and 2 bases from J, the junction kept 8 bases outside the gene matches. The CDR3 runs 18 residues. Per the germline V gene, CDR1 is LGHDT and CDR2 is YNNKEL (reference sequence). The CDR3 DNA follows: TGTGCCAGCAGCCAAACGACAGGGGGCGTATCGACTAATGAAAAACTGTTTTTT. This gives the protein CASSQTTGGVSTNEKLFF.

This clonotype was counted ten times or more. The chain combines TRBV4-3 with TRBJ2-1; 7 bases fit TRBD2. J gave up 4 bases and V 0 bases, and 3 bases lay outside the gene matches. This CDR3 is built from 15 residues. Germline CDR1 LGHNA, CDR2 YSLEER. CDR3 region: CASSQELAEYNEQFF. DNA of the CDR3: TGCGCCAGCAGCCAAGAGCTAGCGGAATACAATGAGCAGTTCTTC.

This clonotype was recorded a few times. The chain couples TRBV10-1 to TRBJ1-1; D gene unclear. Trimming cost V 2 bases and J 5 bases, with 9 bases left between them. The CDR3 runs to 13 residues. Germline V gives CDR1 WNHNN, CDR2 SYGVQD (reference sequence). This chain's CDR3 is CASSERGITEAFF. CDR3 DNA: TGCGCCAGCAGTGAGAGAGGGATTACTGAAGCTTTCTTT.